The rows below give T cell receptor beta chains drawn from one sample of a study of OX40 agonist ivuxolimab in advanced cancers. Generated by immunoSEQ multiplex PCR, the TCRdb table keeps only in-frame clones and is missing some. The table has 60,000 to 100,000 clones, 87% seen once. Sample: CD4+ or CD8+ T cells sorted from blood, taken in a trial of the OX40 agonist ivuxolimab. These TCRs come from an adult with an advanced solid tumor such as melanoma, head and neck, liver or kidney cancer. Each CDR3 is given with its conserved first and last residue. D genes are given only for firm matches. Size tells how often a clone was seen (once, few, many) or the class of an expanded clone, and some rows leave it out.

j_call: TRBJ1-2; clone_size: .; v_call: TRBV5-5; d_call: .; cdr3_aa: CASSLALEGFSYGYTF; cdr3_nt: TGTGCCAGCAGCTTGGCCCTTGAGGGCTTCAGCTATGGCTACACCTTC
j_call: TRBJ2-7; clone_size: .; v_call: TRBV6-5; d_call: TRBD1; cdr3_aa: CASSFRDRAHEQYF; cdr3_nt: TGTGCCAGCAGTTTCCGGGACAGGGCCCACGAGCAGTACTTC
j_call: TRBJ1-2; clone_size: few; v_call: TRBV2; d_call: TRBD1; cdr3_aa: CARVGQGSGYTF; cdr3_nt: TGTGCCAGGGTGGGACAGGGGTCGGGCTACACCTTC
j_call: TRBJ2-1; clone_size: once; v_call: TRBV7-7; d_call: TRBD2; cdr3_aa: CASSAKSPTSGANEQFF; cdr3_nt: TGTGCCAGCAGCGCAAAATCCCCAACTAGCGGGGCAAATGAGCAGTTCTTC
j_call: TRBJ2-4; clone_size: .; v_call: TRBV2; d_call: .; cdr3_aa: CASSDTIAKNIQYF; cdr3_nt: TGTGCCAGCAGTGACACCATAGCCAAAAACATTCAGTACTTC
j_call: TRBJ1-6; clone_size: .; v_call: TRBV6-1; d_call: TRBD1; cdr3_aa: CASMLDREYSPLHF; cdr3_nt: TGTGCCAGCATGCTGGACAGGGAGTATTCACCCCTCCACTTT
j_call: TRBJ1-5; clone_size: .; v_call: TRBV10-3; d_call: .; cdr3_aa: CASHSQGGEFLAF; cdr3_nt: TGTGCCAGCCACTCCCAGGGCGGGGAGTTCTTGGCATTT
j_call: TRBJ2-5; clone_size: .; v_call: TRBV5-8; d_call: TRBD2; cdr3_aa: CASSIFGGGETQYF; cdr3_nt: TGTGCCAGCAGTATTTTCGGGGGAGGGGAGACCCAGTACTTC
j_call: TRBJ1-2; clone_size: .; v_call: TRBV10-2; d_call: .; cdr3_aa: CATPRQRVANYGYTF; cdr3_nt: TGCGCCACCCCGAGACAGCGCGTAGCTAACTATGGCTACACCTTC
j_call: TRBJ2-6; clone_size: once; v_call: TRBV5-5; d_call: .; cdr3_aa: CASSTGHMYSGANVLTF; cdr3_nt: TGTGCCAGCAGCACGGGACATATGTACTCTGGGGCCAACGTCCTGACTTTC
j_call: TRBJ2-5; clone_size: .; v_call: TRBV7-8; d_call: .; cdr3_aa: CASSLGRGVGETQYF; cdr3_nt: TGTGCCAGCAGCTTAGGACGTGGTGTCGGGGAGACCCAGTACTTC
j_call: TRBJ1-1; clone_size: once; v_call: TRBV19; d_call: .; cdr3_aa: CASSIRGRNTEAFF; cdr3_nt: TGTGCCAGTAGTATCCGAGGGAGAAACACTGAAGCTTTCTTT
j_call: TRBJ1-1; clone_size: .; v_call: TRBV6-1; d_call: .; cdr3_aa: CASRREGEAFF; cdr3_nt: TGTGCCAGCAGGAGGGAGGGCGAAGCTTTCTTT
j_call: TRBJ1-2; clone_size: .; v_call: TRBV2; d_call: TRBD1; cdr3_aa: CASNIRDRGNYGYTF; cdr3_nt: TGTGCCAGCAATATCCGGGACAGGGGTAACTATGGCTACACCTTC
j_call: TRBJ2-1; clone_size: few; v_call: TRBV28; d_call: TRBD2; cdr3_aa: CASRREGLYDEQFF; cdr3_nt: TGTGCCAGCAGGCGGGAGGGCCTTTACGATGAGCAGTTCTTC
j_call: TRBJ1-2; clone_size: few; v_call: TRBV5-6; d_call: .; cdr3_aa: CASSLIQGNYGYTF; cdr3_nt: TGTGCCAGCAGCTTAATACAGGGCAACTATGGCTACACCTTC
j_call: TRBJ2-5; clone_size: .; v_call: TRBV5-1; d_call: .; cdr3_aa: CASSYAPLAVQETQYF; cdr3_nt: TGCGCCAGCAGCTACGCACCCTTAGCGGTCCAAGAGACCCAGTACTTC